This T cell receptor beta chain was observed in a study of cytomegalovirus exposure and HLA in healthy donors. As regards this clone: Antigen: not known.

Trimming cost V 4 bases and J 5 bases; bases outside gene matches: 10. The germline CDR1 and CDR2 sequences are LNHNV and YYDKDF (reference sequence). CDR3 length: 15 amino acids. General study points: V- and J-gene trimming of TCR beta was linked (in a later analysis) to a missense DCLRE1C variant. With further analysis later on, most CMV-associated TCR beta chains appeared HLA-restricted. Some V segments could not be told apart, so they were left out, TRBV6-2 and TRBV6-3 among them. Most TCR beta V segments were productive about 87% or about 30% of the time in an earlier analysis.

13 Jbeta primers and 60 Vbeta primers were used for the PCR. Repertoires were generated with immunoSEQ multiplex PCR, while TCRdb's copy carries only in-frame clones and drops some. The data show about 52,000 clones, and the top ten clones hold roughly 12%. The sequencing input was PBMCs. The V and J genes are TRBV15 and TRBJ2-5; 7 bases agree with TRBD2. This receptor was identified in a woman aged 55-69 years in good health and CMV-seropositive. The CDR3 DNA reads TGTGCCACCAGCACTAGACTAGCTGGTGGGGAGACCCAGTACTTC. Its protein is CATSTRLAGGETQYF.